These T cell receptor beta chains were read from a single sample in a study of T cell responses to AZD1222 COVID-19 vaccine. This table comes from immunoSEQ multiplex PCR, and its TCRdb copy is limited to in-frame clones, with some not included. The table includes about 140,000 clones, 85% to 90% detected once. Sequences were derived from peripheral blood, sampled 28 days after the second AZD1222 dose. Receptor source: an adult who received the AZD1222 COVID-19 vaccine. The CDR3 runs from the conserved cysteine through the conserved F or W.

v_call cdr3_aa
TRBV4-1 CASSQAPARGPQRPFF
TRBV18 CASSPYGGTNTGELFF
TRBV27 CASSSDAYEQYF
TRBV19 CASGTLQETQYF
TRBV28 CASRLSVNYGYTF
TRBV19 CASSIGQDNQPQHF
TRBV14 CASSQNVGGRTDTQYF
TRBV25-1 CASRKGEGSYEQYF
TRBV28 CASSFSNEAYEQYF
TRBV28 CASGGREDQPQHF
TRBV5-1 CASSKGTSGRGGEQYF
TRBV7-3 CASSSEYGTATEAFF
TRBV19 CASRGPGLSLTGELFF
TRBV7-2 CASSPSGTGFSGNTIYF
TRBV11-3 CASSQGSYEQYF